The present entry profiles one T cell receptor (beta chain) with its context. V was pared by 6 bases and J by 7 bases, with 11 bases of the junction left unmatched. The CDR3 is 16 amino acids. Germline CDR1 SNHLY, CDR2 FYNNEI. TCRdb's copy holds only in-frame clones and misses some; the assay was immunoSEQ multiplex PCR. The data contain about 160,000 clones, 80% to 90% of them singletons. The sample is drawn from a study of blood T cell repertoires in COVID-19. Sequencing used peripheral blood. This chain connects TRBV2 to TRBJ2-1; 11 bases map to TRBD2. The receptor was derived from a man in his forties or fifties who had recovered from COVID-19. The CDR3 spells CASRETSGSLENEQFF. The CDR3 bases are TGTGCCAGCAGGGAAACTAGCGGGAGTCTGGAAAATGAGCAGTTCTTC.